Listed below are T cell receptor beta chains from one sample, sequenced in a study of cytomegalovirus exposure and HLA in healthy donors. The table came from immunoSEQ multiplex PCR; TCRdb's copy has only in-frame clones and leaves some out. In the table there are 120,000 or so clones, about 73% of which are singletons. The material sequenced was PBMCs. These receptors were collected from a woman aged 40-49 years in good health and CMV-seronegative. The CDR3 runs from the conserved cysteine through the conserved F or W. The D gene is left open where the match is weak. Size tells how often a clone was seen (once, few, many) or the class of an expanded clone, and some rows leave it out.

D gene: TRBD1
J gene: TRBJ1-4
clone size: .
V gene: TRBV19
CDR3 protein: CASRQGTKSPERKLFF
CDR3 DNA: TGTGCCAGTCGACAGGGCACCAAGAGCCCGGAGCGAAAACTGTTTTTT

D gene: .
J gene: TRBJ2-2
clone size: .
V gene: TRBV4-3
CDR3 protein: CASSQEVTVKWGELFF
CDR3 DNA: TGCGCCAGCAGCCAAGAAGTTACGGTGAAATGGGGGGAGCTGTTTTTT

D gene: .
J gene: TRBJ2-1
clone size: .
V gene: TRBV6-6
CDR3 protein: CASRRVGEQFF
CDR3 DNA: TGTGCCAGCAGGCGGGTGGGTGAGCAGTTCTTC

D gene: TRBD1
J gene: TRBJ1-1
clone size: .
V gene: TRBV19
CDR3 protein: CASSTRTGLEAFF
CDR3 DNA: TGTGCCAGTAGTACCCGGACAGGACTCGAAGCTTTCTTT

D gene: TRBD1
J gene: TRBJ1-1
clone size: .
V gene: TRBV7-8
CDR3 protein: CASEHGTGVLNTEAFF
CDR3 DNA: TGTGCCAGCGAGCACGGGACAGGTGTATTGAACACTGAAGCTTTCTTT

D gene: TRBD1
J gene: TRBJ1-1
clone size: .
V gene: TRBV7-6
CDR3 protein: CASSSGQGGNTEAFF
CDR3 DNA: TGTGCCAGCAGCTCCGGACAGGGCGGGAACACTGAAGCTTTCTTT

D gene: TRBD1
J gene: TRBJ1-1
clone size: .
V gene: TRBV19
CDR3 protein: CASSPTGGVIGGTEAFF
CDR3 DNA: TGTGCCAGTAGCCCGACAGGGGGCGTCATTGGAGGCACTGAAGCTTTCTTT

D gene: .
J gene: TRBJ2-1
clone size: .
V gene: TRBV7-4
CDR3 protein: CASSSAGYYNEQFF
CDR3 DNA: TGTGCCAGCAGCTCGGCAGGATATTACAATGAGCAGTTCTTC

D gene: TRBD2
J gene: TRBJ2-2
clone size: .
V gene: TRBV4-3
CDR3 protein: CASSQDPAGGPGELFF
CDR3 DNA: TGCGCCAGCAGCCAAGATCCAGCGGGGGGGCCCGGGGAGCTGTTTTTT

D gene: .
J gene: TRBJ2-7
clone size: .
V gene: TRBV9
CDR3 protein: CASSVDPAGSTYEQYF
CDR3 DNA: TGTGCCAGCAGCGTAGATCCAGCAGGATCCACCTACGAGCAGTACTTC

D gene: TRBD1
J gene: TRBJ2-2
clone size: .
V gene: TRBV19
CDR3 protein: CASSPRQGATGELFF
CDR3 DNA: TGTGCCAGTAGTCCCAGACAGGGGGCCACCGGGGAGCTGTTTTTT

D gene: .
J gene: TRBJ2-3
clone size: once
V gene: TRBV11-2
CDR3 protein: CASSRKLVTDTQYF
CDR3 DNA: TGTGCCAGCAGCCGAAAACTAGTCACAGATACGCAGTATTTT

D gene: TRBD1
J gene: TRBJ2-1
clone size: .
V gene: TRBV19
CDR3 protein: CASSIGDRKTAIHEQFF
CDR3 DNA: TGTGCCAGTAGTATAGGGGACAGGAAGACAGCTATCCATGAGCAGTTCTTC

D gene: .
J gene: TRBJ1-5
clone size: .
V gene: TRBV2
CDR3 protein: CASSEQGIGANQPQHF
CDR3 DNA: TGTGCCAGCAGTGAACAGGGAATTGGGGCGAATCAGCCCCAGCATTTT

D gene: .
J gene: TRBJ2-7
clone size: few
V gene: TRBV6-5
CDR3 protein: CASSSDYGSYEQYF
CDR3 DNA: TGTGCCAGCAGTTCGGATTACGGGTCCTACGAGCAGTACTTC

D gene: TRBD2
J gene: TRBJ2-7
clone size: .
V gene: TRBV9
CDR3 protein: CASSGLAGVNEQYF
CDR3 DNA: TGTGCCAGCTCTGGACTAGCGGGAGTGAACGAGCAGTACTTC

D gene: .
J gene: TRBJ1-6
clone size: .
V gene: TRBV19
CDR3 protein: CASRQVDNSPLHF
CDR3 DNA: TGTGCCAGTCGACAGGTGGATAATTCACCCCTCCACTTT

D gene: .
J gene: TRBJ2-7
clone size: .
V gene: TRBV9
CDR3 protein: CASSVGGTRSEQYF
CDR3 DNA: TGTGCCAGCAGCGTAGGAGGTACGCGGAGCGAGCAGTACTTC

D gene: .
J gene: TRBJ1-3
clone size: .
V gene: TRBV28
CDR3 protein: CASSLGQITGNTIYF
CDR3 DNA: TGTGCCAGCAGTTTAGGACAGATTACTGGAAACACCATATATTTT

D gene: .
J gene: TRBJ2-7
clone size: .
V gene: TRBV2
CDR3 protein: CASSRNRVGDSYEQYF
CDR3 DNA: TGTGCCAGCAGCAGAAACAGGGTTGGGGATTCCTACGAGCAGTACTTC

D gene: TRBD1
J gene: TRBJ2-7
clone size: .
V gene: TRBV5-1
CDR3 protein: CASSQGTGREQYF
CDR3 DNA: TGCGCCAGCAGCCAGGGGACAGGGAGGGAGCAGTACTTC

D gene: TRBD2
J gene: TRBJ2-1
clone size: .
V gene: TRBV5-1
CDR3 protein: CASSLAPSGTPKGPNEQFF
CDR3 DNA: TGCGCCAGCAGCTTGGCCCCTAGCGGGACCCCGAAAGGACCCAATGAGCAGTTCTTC

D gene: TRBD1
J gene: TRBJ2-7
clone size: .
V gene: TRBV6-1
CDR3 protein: CASRDRVTTSGEQYF
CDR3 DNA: TGTGCCAGCAGGGACAGGGTTACCACTTCGGGCGAGCAGTACTTC

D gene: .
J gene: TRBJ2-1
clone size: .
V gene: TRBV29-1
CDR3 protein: CSAPGGPSEQFF
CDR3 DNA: TGCAGCGCACCCGGGGGGCCGAGTGAGCAGTTCTTC

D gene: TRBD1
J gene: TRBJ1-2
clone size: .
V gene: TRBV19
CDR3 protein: CASSTRDRILYGYTF
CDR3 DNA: TGTGCCAGTAGTACCAGGGACAGAATCCTCTATGGCTACACCTTC

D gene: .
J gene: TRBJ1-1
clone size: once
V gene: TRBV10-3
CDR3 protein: CAISWDVGEGTEAFF
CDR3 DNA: TGTGCCATCAGTTGGGACGTAGGGGAGGGTACTGAAGCTTTCTTT

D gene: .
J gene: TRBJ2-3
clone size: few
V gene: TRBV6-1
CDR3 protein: CASSDWRDTQYF
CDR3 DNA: TGTGCCAGCAGTGACTGGCGGGATACGCAGTATTTT

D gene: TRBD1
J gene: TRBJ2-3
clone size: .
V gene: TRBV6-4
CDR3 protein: CASRQTGGSDTQYF
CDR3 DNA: TGTGCCAGCAGACAGACAGGGGGCTCAGATACGCAGTATTTT

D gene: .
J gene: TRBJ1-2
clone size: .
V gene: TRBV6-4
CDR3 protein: CASRFWTVNYGYTF
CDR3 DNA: TGTGCCAGCAGGTTTTGGACAGTGAACTATGGCTACACCTTC

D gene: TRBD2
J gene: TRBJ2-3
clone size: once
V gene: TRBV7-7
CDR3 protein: CASSLTGTSQRYF
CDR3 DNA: TGTGCCAGCAGCTTAACTGGGACTAGCCAGCGGTATTTT

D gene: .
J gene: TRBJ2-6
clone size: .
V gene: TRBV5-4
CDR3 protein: CASSLGGGNSGANVLTF
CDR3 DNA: TGTGCCAGCAGCTTGGGTGGGGGGAACTCTGGGGCCAACGTCCTGACTTTC

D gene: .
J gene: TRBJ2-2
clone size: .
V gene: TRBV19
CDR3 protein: CASSIRRAAGELFF
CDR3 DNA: TGTGCCAGTAGTATAAGGAGGGCCGCCGGGGAGCTGTTTTTT